Listed below are T cell receptor beta chains from one sample, sequenced in a study of OX40 agonist ivuxolimab in advanced cancers. This table comes from immunoSEQ multiplex PCR, and its TCRdb copy is limited to in-frame clones, with some not included. The sample carries 70,000 or so clones, nearly 85% recorded once. Here the sequenced sample was CD4+ or CD8+ T cells sorted from blood, taken in a trial of the OX40 agonist ivuxolimab. The receptors here all came from an adult with an advanced solid tumor such as melanoma, head and neck, liver or kidney cancer. The CDR3 runs from the conserved cysteine through the conserved F or W. Each record gives: J gene, V gene, clone size, D gene, CDR3 protein, CDR3 DNA. D genes are given only for firm matches. A clone size is listed for some rows: how often the clone was seen (once, few, many), or a class if it is expanded.

J: TRBJ2-3; V: TRBV12-1; size: .; D: .; CDR3: CARNGSGSPQPHLNTQYF; DNA: TGTGCCAGGAACGGTAGCGGGAGCCCTCAGCCTCATTTAAATACGCAGTATTTT
J: TRBJ2-1; V: TRBV18; size: .; D: TRBD1; CDR3: CASSPGTGGDEQFF; DNA: TGTGCCAGCTCCCCCGGGACAGGGGGCGATGAGCAGTTCTTC
J: TRBJ2-3; V: TRBV6-4; size: .; D: .; CDR3: CASSDRLGDTQYF; DNA: TGTGCCAGCAGTGACCGTTTAGGAGATACGCAGTATTTT
J: TRBJ2-2; V: TRBV27; size: .; D: .; CDR3: CASSFRGTGELFF; DNA: TGTGCCAGCAGTTTTAGGGGCACCGGGGAGCTGTTTTTT
J: TRBJ2-3; V: TRBV7-8; size: few; D: .; CDR3: CASSFLSSTDTQYF; DNA: TGTGCCAGCAGCTTTCTATCTAGCACAGATACGCAGTATTTT
J: TRBJ2-1; V: TRBV18; size: .; D: TRBD1; CDR3: CASSPIPIRDRESNEQFF; DNA: TGTGCCAGCTCACCTATCCCCATCCGGGACAGGGAGTCCAATGAGCAGTTCTTC
J: TRBJ1-2; V: TRBV28; size: once; D: TRBD1; CDR3: CASSRAGGSGYTF; DNA: TGTGCCAGCAGTCGGGCAGGGGGGAGTGGCTACACCTTC
J: TRBJ2-3; V: TRBV7-3; size: .; D: .; CDR3: CASSLSRTTDTQYF; DNA: TGTGCCAGCAGCTTATCTCGGACCACAGATACGCAGTATTTT
J: TRBJ2-6; V: TRBV5-8; size: once; D: .; CDR3: CASSPLRSSGANVLTF; DNA: TGTGCCAGCAGCCCCCTACGGTCGTCTGGGGCCAACGTCCTGACTTTC
J: TRBJ1-4; V: TRBV27; size: .; D: TRBD1; CDR3: CASSLRTGVTNEKLFF; DNA: TGTGCCAGCAGTTTAAGGACAGGGGTTACTAATGAAAAACTGTTTTTT
J: TRBJ2-5; V: TRBV5-1; size: .; D: .; CDR3: CASSLPEGAMETQYF; DNA: TGCGCCAGCAGCCTTCCGGAGGGGGCTATGGAGACCCAGTACTTC
J: TRBJ2-3; V: TRBV29-1; size: few; D: .; CDR3: CSGAGYSDTDTQYF; DNA: TGCAGCGGTGCCGGTTACTCTGACACAGATACGCAGTATTTT
J: TRBJ1-2; V: TRBV28; size: .; D: .; CDR3: CASSLGPRVDGYTF; DNA: TGTGCCAGCAGTTTAGGTCCCAGGGTAGATGGCTACACCTTC
J: TRBJ1-2; V: TRBV27; size: .; D: .; CDR3: CASSLRGSGYTF; DNA: TGTGCCAGCAGTTTAAGGGGCTCGGGCTACACCTTC
J: TRBJ2-2; V: TRBV5-1; size: .; D: TRBD1; CDR3: CASSPGTGGTRRHTGELFF; DNA: TGCGCCAGCAGCCCCGGGACAGGGGGAACACGACGACATACCGGGGAGCTGTTTTTT
J: TRBJ2-3; V: TRBV21-1; size: .; D: .; CDR3: CASIRREGVDTQYF; DNA: TGTGCCAGCATCCGCCGGGAGGGGGTGGATACGCAGTATTTT
J: TRBJ1-2; V: TRBV19; size: .; D: TRBD1; CDR3: CASKLGGTGGVGGYTF; DNA: TGTGCCAGTAAGCTCGGCGGGACAGGGGGTGTTGGTGGCTACACCTTC
J: TRBJ1-1; V: TRBV28; size: .; D: .; CDR3: CASSLGIQGGAFF; DNA: TGTGCCAGCAGTTTAGGAATACAGGGAGGAGCTTTCTTT
J: TRBJ1-1; V: TRBV6-5; size: .; D: .; CDR3: CASSYFRVRGTEAFF; DNA: TGTGCCAGCAGTTACTTCAGGGTTAGGGGGACTGAAGCTTTCTTT
J: TRBJ1-5; V: TRBV2; size: few; D: .; CDR3: CASSDSSEQPQHF; DNA: TGTGCCAGCAGTGACAGTAGTGAGCAGCCCCAGCATTTT
J: TRBJ2-6; V: TRBV2; size: .; D: .; CDR3: CASREGSGANVLTF; DNA: TGTGCCAGCAGGGAGGGTTCTGGGGCCAACGTCCTGACTTTC
J: TRBJ2-7; V: TRBV5-4; size: .; D: .; CDR3: CASSSTDGSSYEQYF; DNA: TGTGCCAGCAGCTCAACCGACGGAAGCTCCTACGAGCAGTACTTC
J: TRBJ2-7; V: TRBV28; size: .; D: TRBD2; CDR3: CASSWTSHKTYEQYF; DNA: TGTGCCAGCTCGTGGACTAGTCACAAAACCTACGAGCAGTACTTC
J: TRBJ2-1; V: TRBV29-1; size: few; D: .; CDR3: CSAPTRGSQNGEQFF; DNA: TGCAGCGCTCCGACGAGGGGTAGCCAAAACGGTGAGCAGTTCTTC
J: TRBJ1-3; V: TRBV10-3; size: .; D: .; CDR3: CASKIQGSGNTIYF; DNA: TGTGCCAGCAAGATACAGGGATCCGGAAACACCATATATTTT
J: TRBJ2-4; V: TRBV7-2; size: .; D: .; CDR3: CASSLNERSIQYF; DNA: TGTGCCAGCAGCTTAAATGAGAGGTCCATTCAGTACTTC
J: TRBJ2-7; V: TRBV6-1; size: .; D: TRBD2; CDR3: CASSEPAGVTYEQYF; DNA: TGTGCCAGCAGTGAACCAGCGGGAGTTACCTACGAGCAGTACTTC
J: TRBJ2-1; V: TRBV28; size: .; D: TRBD2; CDR3: CASSLSGSMGQFF; DNA: TGTGCCAGCAGTTTAAGCGGGAGTATGGGGCAGTTCTTC
J: TRBJ1-2; V: TRBV5-1; size: .; D: .; CDR3: CASSFGGQGYGYTF; DNA: TGCGCCAGCAGCTTCGGGGGGCAAGGCTATGGCTACACCTTC
J: TRBJ1-1; V: TRBV11-2; size: .; D: .; CDR3: CASSAGRNTEAFF; DNA: TGTGCCAGCAGCGCGGGTAGGAACACTGAAGCTTTCTTT
J: TRBJ1-3; V: TRBV18; size: .; D: .; CDR3: CASSLSGVNSPNTIYF; DNA: TGTGCCAGCTCATTATCCGGGGTGAACAGCCCGAACACCATATATTTT
J: TRBJ2-7; V: TRBV27; size: .; D: TRBD1; CDR3: CASSLRAGGVYEQYF; DNA: TGTGCCAGCAGTTTACGGGCAGGGGGCGTTTACGAGCAGTACTTC
J: TRBJ2-5; V: TRBV11-1; size: .; D: .; CDR3: CASSGSVGLKETQYF; DNA: TGTGCCAGCAGCGGGAGTGTTGGGCTCAAAGAGACCCAGTACTTC
J: TRBJ2-5; V: TRBV6-5; size: .; D: .; CDR3: CASRPHGALQETQYF; DNA: TGTGCCAGCAGACCCCATGGGGCCCTTCAAGAGACCCAGTACTTC
J: TRBJ2-1; V: TRBV28; size: .; D: TRBD2; CDR3: CASSLTSGGDNEQFF; DNA: TGTGCCAGCAGTTTGACTAGCGGGGGGGACAATGAGCAGTTCTTC
J: TRBJ2-1; V: TRBV11-3; size: .; D: TRBD1; CDR3: CASSLGQGDDNEQFF; DNA: TGTGCCAGCAGCCTAGGACAGGGGGATGACAATGAGCAGTTCTTC
J: TRBJ2-3; V: TRBV6-6; size: .; D: .; CDR3: CASMRQVGGTQYF; DNA: TGTGCCAGCATGCGACAGGTGGGGGGCACGCAGTATTTT
J: TRBJ2-3; V: TRBV21-1; size: .; D: .; CDR3: CASSNSRTSGGADTQYF; DNA: TGTGCCAGCAGCAATTCTCGGACTAGCGGGGGGGCGGATACGCAGTATTTT
J: TRBJ1-2; V: TRBV18; size: .; D: .; CDR3: CASSVFGQSHDYTF; DNA: TGTGCCAGCTCAGTTTTCGGGCAGTCTCATGACTACACCTTC
J: TRBJ2-3; V: TRBV4-1; size: .; D: .; CDR3: CASSQPQDSPTDTQYF; DNA: TGCGCCAGCAGCCAGCCTCAGGACAGCCCCACAGATACGCAGTATTTT
J: TRBJ1-2; V: TRBV5-1; size: .; D: TRBD1; CDR3: CASSLGQGVGYTF; DNA: TGCGCCAGCAGCCTGGGACAGGGGGTCGGCTACACCTTC
J: TRBJ1-4; V: TRBV6-6; size: .; D: .; CDR3: CASSTHGAGEKLFF; DNA: TGTGCCAGCAGCACACACGGGGCGGGCGAAAAACTGTTTTTT
J: TRBJ2-3; V: TRBV5-4; size: .; D: .; CDR3: CASSLGGASRDTQYF; DNA: TGTGCCAGCAGCTTGGGGGGGGCATCGCGAGATACGCAGTATTTT
J: TRBJ1-5; V: TRBV6-1; size: .; D: TRBD1; CDR3: CASSWTGGNGQRNF; DNA: TGTGCCAGCAGTTGGACAGGGGGAAACGGACAAAGGAATTTT
J: TRBJ1-1; V: TRBV5-1; size: .; D: TRBD1; CDR3: CASSYGQGAEAFF; DNA: TGCGCCAGCAGCTATGGACAGGGCGCTGAAGCTTTCTTT
J: TRBJ1-1; V: TRBV5-1; size: .; D: .; CDR3: CASSLNTNTEAFF; DNA: TGCGCCAGCAGCTTGAATACGAACACTGAAGCTTTCTTT
J: TRBJ2-5; V: TRBV4-3; size: .; D: .; CDR3: CASSQDRGPLETQYF; DNA: TGCGCCAGCAGCCAAGATCGCGGGCCATTGGAGACCCAGTACTTC
J: TRBJ2-5; V: TRBV5-8; size: .; D: .; CDR3: CASSLLGSETQYF; DNA: TGTGCCAGCAGCTTGCTGGGGTCGGAGACCCAGTACTTC
J: TRBJ2-2; V: TRBV11-1; size: once; D: TRBD2; CDR3: CASSLLAGAWNTGELFF; DNA: TGTGCCAGCAGCTTACTCGCGGGAGCCTGGAACACCGGGGAGCTGTTTTTT